This T cell receptor (beta chain) was recorded in a study of cytomegalovirus exposure and HLA in healthy donors. The PCR was carried out with 60 Vbeta primers and 13 Jbeta primers. Here immunoSEQ multiplex PCR was the method, and the copy in TCRdb shows in-frame clones only, minus some. The sample comprises approximately 140,000 clones, about 80% of which are singletons, and around an eighth rests with the top ten. The germline V gene has CDR1 MDHEN and CDR2 SYDVKM. The CDR3 spans 12 residues. Trimming removed 7 bases at V and 6 bases at J, with 7 bases between. The sequencing sample was made of PBMCs. The chain employs TRBV28 and TRBJ1-6, with D unresolved. The TCR comes from a man in his forties in good health and CMV-seropositive. The CDR3 sequence: CASTQINSPLHF. Written as DNA, the CDR3 is TGTGCCAGCACACAGATTAATTCACCCCTCCACTTT.